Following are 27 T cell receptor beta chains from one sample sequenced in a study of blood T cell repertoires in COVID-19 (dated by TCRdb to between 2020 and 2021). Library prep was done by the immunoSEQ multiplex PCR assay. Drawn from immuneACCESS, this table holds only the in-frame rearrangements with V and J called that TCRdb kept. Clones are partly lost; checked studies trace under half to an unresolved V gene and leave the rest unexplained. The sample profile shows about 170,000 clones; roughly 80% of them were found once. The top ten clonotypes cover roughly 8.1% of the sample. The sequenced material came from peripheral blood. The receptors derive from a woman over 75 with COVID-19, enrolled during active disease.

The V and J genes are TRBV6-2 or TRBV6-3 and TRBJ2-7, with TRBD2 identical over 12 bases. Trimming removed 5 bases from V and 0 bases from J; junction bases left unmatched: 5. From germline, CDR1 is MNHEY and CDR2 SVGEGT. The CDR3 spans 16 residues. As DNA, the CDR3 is TGTGCCAGCAGTCACACTAGCGGGAGGAGCTCCTACGAGCAGTACTTC. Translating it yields CASSHTSGRSSYEQYF.

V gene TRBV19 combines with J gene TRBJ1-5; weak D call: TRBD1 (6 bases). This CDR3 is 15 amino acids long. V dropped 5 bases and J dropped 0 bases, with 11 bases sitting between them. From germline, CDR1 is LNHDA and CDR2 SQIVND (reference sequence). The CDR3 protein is CASSEGGVSNQPQHF. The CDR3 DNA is TGTGCCAGTAGTGAAGGGGGGGTTAGCAATCAGCCCCAGCATTTT.

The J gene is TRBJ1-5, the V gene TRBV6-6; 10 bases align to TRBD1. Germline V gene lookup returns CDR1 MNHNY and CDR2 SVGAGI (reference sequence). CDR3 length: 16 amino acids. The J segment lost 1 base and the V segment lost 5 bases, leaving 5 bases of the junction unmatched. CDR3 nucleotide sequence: TGTGCCAGCAGTCCAGGGGACAGGGGAAGCAATCAGCCCCAGCATTTT. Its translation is CASSPGDRGSNQPQHF.

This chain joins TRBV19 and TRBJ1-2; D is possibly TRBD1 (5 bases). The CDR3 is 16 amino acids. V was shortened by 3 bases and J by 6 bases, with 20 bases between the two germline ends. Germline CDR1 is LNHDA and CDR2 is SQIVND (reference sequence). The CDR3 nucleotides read TGTGCCAGTAGTATGGAAGGTAGGACCGACAGAAATGGCTACACCTTC. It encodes CASSMEGRTDRNGYTF.

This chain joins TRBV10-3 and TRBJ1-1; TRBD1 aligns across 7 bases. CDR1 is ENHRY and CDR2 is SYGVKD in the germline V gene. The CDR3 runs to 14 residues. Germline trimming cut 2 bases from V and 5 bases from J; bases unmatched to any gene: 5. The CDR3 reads CAISEKGATTEAFF. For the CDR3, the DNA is TGTGCCATCAGTGAGAAGGGGGCAACTACTGAAGCTTTCTTT.

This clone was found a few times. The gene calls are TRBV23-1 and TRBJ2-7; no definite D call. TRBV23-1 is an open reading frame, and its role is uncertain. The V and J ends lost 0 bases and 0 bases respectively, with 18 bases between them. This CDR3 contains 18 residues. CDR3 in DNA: TGCGCCAGCAGTCAATCGAGGCTCTCTCACCCCAGCTCCTACGAGCAGTACTTC. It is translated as CASSQSRLSHPSSYEQYF.

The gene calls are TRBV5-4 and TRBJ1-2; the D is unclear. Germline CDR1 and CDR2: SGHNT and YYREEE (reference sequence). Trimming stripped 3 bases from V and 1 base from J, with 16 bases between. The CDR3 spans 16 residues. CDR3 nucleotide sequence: TGTGCCAGCAGCTGGGGAGGTGGCGGGCTTAACTATGGCTACACCTTC. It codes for CASSWGGGGLNYGYTF.

CDR3 sequence reads: CASSLFAAGVTETQYF. CDR3 DNA: TGTGCCAGCAGCTTGTTTGCAGCGGGAGTTACGGAGACCCAGTACTTC. The chain has TRBV7-6 and TRBJ2-5, with 8 bases matching TRBD2. V was pared by 3 bases and J by 5 bases, with 11 bases of the junction left unmatched. CDR1 and CDR2 from the germline V gene are SGHVS and FNYEAQ. The CDR3 consists of 16 residues.

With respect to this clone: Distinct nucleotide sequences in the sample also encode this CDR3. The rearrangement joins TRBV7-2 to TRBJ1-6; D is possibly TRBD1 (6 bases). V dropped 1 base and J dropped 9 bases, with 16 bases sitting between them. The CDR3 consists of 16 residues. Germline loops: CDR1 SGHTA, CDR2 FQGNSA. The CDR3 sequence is CASSLVNAQGGSPLHF. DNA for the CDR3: TGTGCCAGCAGCTTAGTTAACGCACAGGGCGGTTCACCCCTCCACTTT.

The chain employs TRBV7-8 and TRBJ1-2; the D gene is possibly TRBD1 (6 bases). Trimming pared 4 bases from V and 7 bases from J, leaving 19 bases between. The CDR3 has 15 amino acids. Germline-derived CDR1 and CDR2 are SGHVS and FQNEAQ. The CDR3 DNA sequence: TGTGCCAGCAGCTACGATATATTGGGGGCTGCTGGCTACACCTTC. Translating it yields CASSYDILGAAGYTF.

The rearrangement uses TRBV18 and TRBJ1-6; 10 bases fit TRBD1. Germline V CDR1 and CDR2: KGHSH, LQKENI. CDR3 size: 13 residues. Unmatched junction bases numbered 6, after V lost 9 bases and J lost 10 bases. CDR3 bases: TGTGCCAGTGCCGGGACAGGGGACTCACCCCTCCACTTT. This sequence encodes CASAGTGDSPLHF.

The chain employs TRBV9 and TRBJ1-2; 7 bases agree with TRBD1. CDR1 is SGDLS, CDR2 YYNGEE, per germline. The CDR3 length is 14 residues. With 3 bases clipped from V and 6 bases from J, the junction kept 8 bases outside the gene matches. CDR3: CASSAGGGTHGYTF. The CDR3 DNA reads TGTGCCAGCAGCGCAGGGGGTGGGACGCATGGCTACACCTTC. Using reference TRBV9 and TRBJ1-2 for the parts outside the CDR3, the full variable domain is DSGVTQTPKHLITATGQRVTLRCSPRSGDLSVYWYQQSLDQGLQFLIQYYNGEERAKGNILERFSAQQFPDLHSELNLSSLELGDSALYFCASSAGGGTHGYTFGSGTRLTVV.

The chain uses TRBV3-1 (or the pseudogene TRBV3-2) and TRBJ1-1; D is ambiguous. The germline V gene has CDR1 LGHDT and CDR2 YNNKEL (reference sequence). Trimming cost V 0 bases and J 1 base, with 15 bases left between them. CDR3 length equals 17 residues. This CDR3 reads CASSQDLVRRTNTEAFF. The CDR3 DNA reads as TGTGCCAGCAGCCAAGATCTTGTCAGGAGGACGAACACTGAAGCTTTCTTT.

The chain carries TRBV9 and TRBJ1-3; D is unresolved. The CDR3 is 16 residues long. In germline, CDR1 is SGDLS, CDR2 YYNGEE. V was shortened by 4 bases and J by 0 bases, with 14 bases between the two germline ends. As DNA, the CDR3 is TGTGCCAGCAGCCCTAACCCGGGTGGCTCTGGAAACACCATATATTTT. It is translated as CASSPNPGGSGNTIYF.

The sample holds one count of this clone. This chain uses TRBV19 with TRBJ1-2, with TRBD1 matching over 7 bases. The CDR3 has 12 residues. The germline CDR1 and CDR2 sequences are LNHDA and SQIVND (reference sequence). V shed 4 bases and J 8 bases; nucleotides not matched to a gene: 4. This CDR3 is CASSTDRAGYTF. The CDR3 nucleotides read TGTGCCAGTAGTACAGACAGGGCGGGCTACACCTTC.

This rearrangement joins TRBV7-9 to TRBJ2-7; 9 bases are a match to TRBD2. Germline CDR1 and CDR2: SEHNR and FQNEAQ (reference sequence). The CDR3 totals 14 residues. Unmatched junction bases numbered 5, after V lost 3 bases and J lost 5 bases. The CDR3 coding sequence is TGTGCCAGCAGCTTCAGGACTAGCGCCGACGAGCAGTACTTC. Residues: CASSFRTSADEQYF.

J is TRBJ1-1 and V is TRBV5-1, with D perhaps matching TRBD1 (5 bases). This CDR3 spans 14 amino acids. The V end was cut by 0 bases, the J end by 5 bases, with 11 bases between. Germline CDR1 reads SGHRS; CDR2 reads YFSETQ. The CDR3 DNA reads TGCGCCAGCAGCTTGGGCAGGGTGGTGACTGAAGCTTTCTTT. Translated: CASSLGRVVTEAFF.

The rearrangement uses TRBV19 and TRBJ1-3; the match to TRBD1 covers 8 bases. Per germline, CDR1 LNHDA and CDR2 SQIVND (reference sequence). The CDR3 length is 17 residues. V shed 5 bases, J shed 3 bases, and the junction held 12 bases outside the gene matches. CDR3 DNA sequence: TGTGCCAGTAGTTCGGGACAGGCCTCTGCGGGTGGAAACACCATATATTTT. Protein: CASSSGQASAGGNTIYF.

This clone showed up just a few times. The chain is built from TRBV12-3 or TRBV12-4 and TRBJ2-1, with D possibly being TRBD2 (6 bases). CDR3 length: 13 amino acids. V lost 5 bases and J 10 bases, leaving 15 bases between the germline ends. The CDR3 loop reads CASSIGGWGEQFF. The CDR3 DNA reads TGTGCCAGCAGTATCGGGGGATGGGGGGAGCAGTTCTTC.

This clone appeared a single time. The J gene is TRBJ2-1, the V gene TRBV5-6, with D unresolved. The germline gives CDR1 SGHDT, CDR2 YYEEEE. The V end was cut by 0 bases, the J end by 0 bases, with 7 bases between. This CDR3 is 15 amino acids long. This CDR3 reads CASSLVVRSYNEQFF. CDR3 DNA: TGTGCCAGCAGCTTGGTGGTGCGCTCCTACAATGAGCAGTTCTTC. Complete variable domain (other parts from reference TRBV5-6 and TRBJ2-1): DAGVTQSPTHLIKTRGQQVTLRCSPKSGHDTVSWYQQALGQGPQFIFQYYEEEERQRGNFPDRFSGHQFPNYSSELNVNALLLGDSALYLCASSLVVRSYNEQFFGPGTRLTVL.

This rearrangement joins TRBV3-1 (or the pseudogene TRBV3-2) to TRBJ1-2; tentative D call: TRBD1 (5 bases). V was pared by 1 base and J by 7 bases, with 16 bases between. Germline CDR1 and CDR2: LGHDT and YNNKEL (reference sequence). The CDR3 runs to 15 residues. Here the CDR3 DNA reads TGTGCCAGCAGCCAAGGTCGGGTCCAGGGAAGTGGCTACACCTTC. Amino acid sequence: CASSQGRVQGSGYTF.

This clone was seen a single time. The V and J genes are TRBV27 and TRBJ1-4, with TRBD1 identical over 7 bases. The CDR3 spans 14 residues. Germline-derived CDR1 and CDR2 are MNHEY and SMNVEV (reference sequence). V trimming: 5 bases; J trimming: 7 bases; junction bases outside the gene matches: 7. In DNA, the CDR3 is TGTGCCAGCAGTCCGGGGGACAGCCCTGAAAAACTGTTTTTT. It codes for CASSPGDSPEKLFF.

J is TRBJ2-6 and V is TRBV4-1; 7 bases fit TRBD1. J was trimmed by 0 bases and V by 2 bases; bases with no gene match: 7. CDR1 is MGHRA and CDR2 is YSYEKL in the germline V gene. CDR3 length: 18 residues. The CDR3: CASSQRGQSPSGANVLTF. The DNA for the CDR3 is TGCGCCAGCAGCCAAAGGGGACAGTCACCCTCTGGGGCCAACGTCCTGACTTTC.

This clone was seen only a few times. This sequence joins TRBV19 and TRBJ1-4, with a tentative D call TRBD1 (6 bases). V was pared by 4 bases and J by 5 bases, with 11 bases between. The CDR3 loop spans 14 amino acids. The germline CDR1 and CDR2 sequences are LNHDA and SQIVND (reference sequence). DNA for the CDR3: TGTGCCAGTAGTACATGGACAGAGAATGAAAAACTGTTTTTT. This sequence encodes CASSTWTENEKLFF.

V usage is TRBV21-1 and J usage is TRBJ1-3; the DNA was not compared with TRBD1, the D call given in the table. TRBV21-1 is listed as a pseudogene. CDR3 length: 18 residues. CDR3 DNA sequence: TGTGCCAGCAGCCTACGAACGTGGTACAGGGTGGGAGGAAACACCATATATTTT. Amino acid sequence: CASSLRTWYRVGGNTIYF.

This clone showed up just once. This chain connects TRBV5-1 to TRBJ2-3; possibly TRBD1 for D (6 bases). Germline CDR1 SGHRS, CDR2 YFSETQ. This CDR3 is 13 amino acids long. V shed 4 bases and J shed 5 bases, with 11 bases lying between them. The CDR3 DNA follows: TGCGCCAGCAGCAACTCAGGGGTAGATACGCAGTATTTT. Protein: CASSNSGVDTQYF.

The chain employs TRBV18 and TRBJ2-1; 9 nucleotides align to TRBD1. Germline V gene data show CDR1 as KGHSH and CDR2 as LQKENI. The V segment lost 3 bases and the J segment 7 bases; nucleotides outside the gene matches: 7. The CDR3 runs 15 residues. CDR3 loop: CASSPPGQGRNEQFF. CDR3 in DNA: TGTGCCAGCTCACCGCCGGGACAGGGAAGAAATGAGCAGTTCTTC.